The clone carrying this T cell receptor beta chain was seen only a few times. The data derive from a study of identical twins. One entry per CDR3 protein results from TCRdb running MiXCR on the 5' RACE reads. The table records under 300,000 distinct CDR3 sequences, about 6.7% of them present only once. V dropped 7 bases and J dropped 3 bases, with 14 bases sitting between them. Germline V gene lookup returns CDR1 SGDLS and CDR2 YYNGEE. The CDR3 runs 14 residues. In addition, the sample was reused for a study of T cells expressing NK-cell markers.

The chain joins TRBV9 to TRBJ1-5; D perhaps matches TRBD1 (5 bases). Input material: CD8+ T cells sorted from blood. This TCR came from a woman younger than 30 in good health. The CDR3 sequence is CASGMGGFNQPQHF. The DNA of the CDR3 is TGTGCCAGCGGGATGGGGGGTTTCAATCAGCCCCAGCATTTT.